This T cell receptor beta chain emerged from a study of cytomegalovirus exposure and HLA in healthy donors. As for the study in general: Both the 120 validation repertoires and the approximately 620 first-cohort repertoires used the same platform, as reported by a later analysis. Study-level results: Reportedly, cytomegalovirus status was diagnosed with high sensitivity and specificity. According to a later analysis, TCR clusters from the first cohort tended to co-occur in the approximately 120 validation repertoires. Investigators reported 150 to 200 TCR beta chains as tied to cytomegalovirus.

Here immunoSEQ multiplex PCR was the method, and the copy in TCRdb shows in-frame clones only, minus some. The sample has more than 50,000 clones; around 94% are singletons. Germline-derived CDR1 and CDR2 are SGDLS and YYNGEE. The junction had 3 bases not matched to a gene; V was cut back by 3 bases and J by 0 bases. CDR3 size: 16 residues. Notes on this clone: Its antigen is undetermined.

This chain links TRBV9 with TRBJ2-2; 9 bases match TRBD2. The receptor was isolated from a man younger than 35 in good health and CMV-seronegative. Sequencing used PBMCs. CDR3 in DNA: TGTGCCAGCAGCGCAAGCGGGGGGCCGAACACCGGGGAGCTGTTTTTT. Its translation: CASSASGGPNTGELFF.